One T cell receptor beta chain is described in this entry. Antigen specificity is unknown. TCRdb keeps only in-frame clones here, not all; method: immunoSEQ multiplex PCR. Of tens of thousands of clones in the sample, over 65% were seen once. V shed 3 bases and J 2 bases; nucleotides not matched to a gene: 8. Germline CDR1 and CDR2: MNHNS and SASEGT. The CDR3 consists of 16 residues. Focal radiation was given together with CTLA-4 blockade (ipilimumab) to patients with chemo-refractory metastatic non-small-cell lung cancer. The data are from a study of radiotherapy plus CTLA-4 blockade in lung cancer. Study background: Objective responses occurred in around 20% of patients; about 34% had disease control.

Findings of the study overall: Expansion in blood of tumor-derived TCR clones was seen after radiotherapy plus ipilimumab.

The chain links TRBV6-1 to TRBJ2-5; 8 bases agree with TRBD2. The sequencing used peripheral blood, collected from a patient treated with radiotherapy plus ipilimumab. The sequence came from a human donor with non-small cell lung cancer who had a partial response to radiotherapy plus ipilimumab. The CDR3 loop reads CASSETGTRLQETQYF. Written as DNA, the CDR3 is TGTGCCAGCAGTGAGACCGGGACTAGACTACAAGAGACCCAGTACTTC.